The sequence of this TCR beta chain was determined in a study of T cell responses to AZD1222 COVID-19 vaccine. Researchers grouped second doses given at about 4 or about 12 weeks into one pool. J lost 3 bases, V lost 10 bases, and 7 bases had no gene match. The CDR3 runs to 14 residues. Germline loops: CDR1 LNHDA, CDR2 SQIVND (reference sequence). Study results and limitations: There were vaccine-associated CD4 TCRs across spike, dominant at 160-218 and 743-854.

A word on this clone: What it recognizes is unknown.

TCRdb's copy holds only in-frame clones and misses some; the assay was immunoSEQ multiplex PCR. The table has 150,000 to 200,000 clones, approximately 88% seen once. V and J are TRBV19 and TRBJ1-1; TRBD1 matches 11 bases. This clonotype was sampled from an adult who received the AZD1222 COVID-19 vaccine. The sequenced sample was peripheral blood, obtained 28 days after the second AZD1222 dose. This chain's CDR3 is CATTDRGPDTEAFF. The CDR3 DNA reads as TGTGCCACCACGGACAGGGGGCCAGACACTGAAGCTTTCTTT. Complete variable domain (other parts from reference TRBV19 and TRBJ1-1): DGGITQSPKYLFRKEGQNVTLSCEQNLNHDAMYWYRQDPGQGLRLIYYSQIVNDFQKGDIAEGYSVSREKKESFPLTVTSAQKNPTAFYLCATTDRGPDTEAFFGQGTRLTVV.